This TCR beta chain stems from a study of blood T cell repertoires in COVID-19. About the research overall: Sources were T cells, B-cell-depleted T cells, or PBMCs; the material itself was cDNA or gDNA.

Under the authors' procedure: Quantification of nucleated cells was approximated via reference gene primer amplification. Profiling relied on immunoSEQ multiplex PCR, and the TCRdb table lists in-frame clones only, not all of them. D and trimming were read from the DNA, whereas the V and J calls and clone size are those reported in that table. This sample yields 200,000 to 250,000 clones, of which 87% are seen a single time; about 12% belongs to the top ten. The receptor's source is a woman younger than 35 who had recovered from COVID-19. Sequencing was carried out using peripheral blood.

In nucleotides, the CDR3 is TGTGCCAGCAGGCGGGGGACCCTTATTTATCAGCCCCAGCATTTT. The encoded protein is CASRRGTLIYQPQHF. This rearrangement joins TRBV6-5 to TRBJ1-5; maybe TRBD1 (5 bases). Germline V gene data show CDR1 as MNHEY and CDR2 as SVGAGI. The CDR3 has 15 residues. V was shortened by 6 bases and J by 5 bases, with 17 bases between the two germline ends.